Sequencing of this T cell receptor beta chain was carried out in a study of shared clonotypes between healthy human individuals (dated by TCRdb to about 2020). Notes on the research overall: Two women and a few men aged 18 to 49 years were included in the cohort. Per donor, three plates each were used for CD4 naive and CD4 memory, two for CD8 naive, and one for CD8 memory. To increase sequencing depth and limit assay-specific biases, different laboratories used diverse techniques to prepare libraries and sequence TCR repertoires. To estimate repertoire size and how much clonotype sharing occurs between individuals, the study deeply sequenced the blood TCR repertoires of roughly 5 healthy adults. Leukapheresis yielded between about 0.8 and 9.5 billion PBMCs per donor. The paper as a whole reports these results and caveats: Based on pairwise subsampling, the degree of clonotype sharing among donors was expected to be affected by sequencing depth. Sampling was restricted to blood, and TCR repertoires in tissue are likely to differ from TCR repertoires in blood. The genetic and exposure-history diversity represented was limited by the small number of donors. When a few donors were compared, the shared fraction of clonotypes was 5% to 6.5% for naive CD4, more than 3% for naive CD8, 2.3% for memory CD4, and 0.4% for memory CD8. Naive subsets generally had larger estimated clonotype richness than memory subsets did. Higher generation probabilities were observed for clonotypes shared by all four sorted-subset donors than for non-shared clonotypes. Incomplete sequencing was indicated by rarefaction of sorted-subset datasets, despite the large sequencing depth.

Using the deep immunoSEQ assay, multiplex PCR amplified TCR CDR3 regions from genomic DNA. Extracted genomic DNA from each cell subset was spread evenly across all wells of several immunoSEQ 96-well plates, with each plate serving as a replicate. Each replicate PCR for sorted subsets received about 200 ng genomic DNA, equal to tens of thousands of T cell genomes. Purified libraries were measured with a Qubit 3.0 fluorometer, size-checked on a Bioanalyzer 2100, and measured again with the KAPA Library Quantification kit. Each immunoSEQ 96-well plate was sequenced on its own single-read 150-cycle Illumina NextSeq 550 flow cell. The authors' analysis ran thus. Because the immunoSEQ output held only junctional sequences and lacked quality scores, the filtering could not match the filtering applied to full-length reads. Sequences were annotated with PyIR, a Python wrapper for IgBLAST v1.9, and V/J genes and CDR3 were assigned using IMGT germline references. Reads with weak V/J assignments (E-value above 1e-6), missing CDR3, stop codons, out-of-frame junctions, or ambiguous translated residues were removed. V3J clonotypes were defined as sequences sharing the same inferred V gene, J gene, and CDR3 amino acid sequence. Percentage overlap between repertoires was calculated by dividing the number of shared unique clonotypes by the size of the smaller repertoire. Richness of each repertoire was evaluated using RTK rarefaction, the Chao1 estimator, and Recon v2.1 estimates of unobserved clonotypes. OLGA was used to compute generation probabilities for all TCRbeta clonotypes that the gDNA method yielded from a handful of donors. TCRdb stores this immuneACCESS table with in-frame sequences only. Part of the clones is absent; in the studies checked, under half of the shortfall reflects unresolved V genes, and no reason is known for the rest. The DNA gave D and trimming, while V, J and clone size come from that table. This sample gives about 2 million clones in total; about 95% of them show up just once. The ten top clones hold approximately 1.2% of the sample.

For this clone: No antigen is known for it. No base-level quality is on record; no much larger clone is a single base apart.

V and J lose 5 bases and 0 bases, and a span of 17 bases separates them. The cysteine opens and the phenylalanine closes a CDR3 of 17 amino acids. Of the read, only the CDR3 DNA is kept; its 51 bases are in frame from base 1. As encoded in the germline V gene (reference sequence), CDR1 is MNHEY while CDR2 is SMNVEV. CD8 naive samples consisted of CD45RO-negative cells that were positively selected for CCR7, yielding a CD45RA+CCR7+ population without TemRA cells. Healthy HIV-negative adults with no recently reported acute infections or vaccinations were included as donors. Every donor was a Caucasian adult living in Nashville, Tennessee, USA. Blood was obtained by leukapheresis, after which PBMCs were separated by Ficoll-Histopaque density gradient centrifugation and cryopreserved in liquid nitrogen vapor phase. Purity and quantity of every magnetically sorted T cell population were checked by analytical flow cytometry. Genomic DNA was isolated from each sorted fraction and quantified by UV absorbance on a Nanodrop 2000c.

Material: naive CD8+ T cells sorted from blood. Interpreted using the paper, the cell subset or site label stands for: CD45RA+CCR7+. The TCR originated in a young man in good health. The sequence is built from TRBV27 and TRBJ1-5, with TRBD1 perhaps the D gene, on 6 matching bases. The DNA sequence reads TGTGCCAGCAGTCCCTACCCGGACAGATTTAGCAATCAGCCCCAGCATTTT. Translated, this gives CASSPYPDRFSNQPQHF.